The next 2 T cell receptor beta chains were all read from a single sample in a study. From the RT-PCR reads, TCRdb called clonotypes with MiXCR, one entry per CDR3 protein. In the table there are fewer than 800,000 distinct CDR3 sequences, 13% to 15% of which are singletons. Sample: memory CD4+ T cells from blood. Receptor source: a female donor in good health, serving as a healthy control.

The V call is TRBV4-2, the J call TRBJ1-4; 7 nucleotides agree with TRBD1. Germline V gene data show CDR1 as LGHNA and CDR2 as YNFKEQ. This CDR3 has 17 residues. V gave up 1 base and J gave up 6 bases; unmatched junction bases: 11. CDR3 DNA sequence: TGTGCCAGCAGCCAAGGGGGACAGACGGGATCCGATGAAAAACTGTTTTTT. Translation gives CASSQGGQTGSDEKLFF.

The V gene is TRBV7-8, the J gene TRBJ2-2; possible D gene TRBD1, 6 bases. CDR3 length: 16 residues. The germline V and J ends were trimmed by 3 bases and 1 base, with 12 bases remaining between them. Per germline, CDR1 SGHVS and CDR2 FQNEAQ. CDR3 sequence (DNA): TGTGCCAGCAGCTTCCTGCAGGGGTGGAACACCGGGGAGCTGTTTTTT. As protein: CASSFLQGWNTGELFF.